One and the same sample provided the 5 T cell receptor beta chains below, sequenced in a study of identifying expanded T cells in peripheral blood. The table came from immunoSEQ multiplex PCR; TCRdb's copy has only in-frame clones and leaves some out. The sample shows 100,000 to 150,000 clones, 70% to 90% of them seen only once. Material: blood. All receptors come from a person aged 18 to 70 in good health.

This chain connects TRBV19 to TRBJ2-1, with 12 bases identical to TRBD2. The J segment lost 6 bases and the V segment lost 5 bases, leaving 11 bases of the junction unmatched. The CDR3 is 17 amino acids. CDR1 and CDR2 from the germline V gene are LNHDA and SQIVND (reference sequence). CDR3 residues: CASSLSPASGGANEQFF. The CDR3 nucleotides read TGTGCCAGTAGTCTCAGCCCGGCTAGCGGGGGGGCCAATGAGCAGTTCTTC.

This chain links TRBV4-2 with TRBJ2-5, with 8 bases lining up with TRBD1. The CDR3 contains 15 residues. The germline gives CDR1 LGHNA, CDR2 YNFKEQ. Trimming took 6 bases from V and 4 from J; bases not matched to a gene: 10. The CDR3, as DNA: TGTGCCAGCAGTCTCTTTGGGACAGGTGGAGAGACCCAGTACTTC. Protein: CASSLFGTGGETQYF.

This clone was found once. CDR3 protein: CSVDVGRSEQYF. CDR3 DNA: TGCAGCGTTGACGTGGGCAGAAGCGAGCAGTACTTC. J is TRBJ2-7 and V is TRBV29-1, with D uncertain. The V and J ends lost 3 bases and 6 bases respectively, with 12 bases between them. The germline gives CDR1 SQVTM, CDR2 ANQGSEA. CDR3 length equals 12 residues.

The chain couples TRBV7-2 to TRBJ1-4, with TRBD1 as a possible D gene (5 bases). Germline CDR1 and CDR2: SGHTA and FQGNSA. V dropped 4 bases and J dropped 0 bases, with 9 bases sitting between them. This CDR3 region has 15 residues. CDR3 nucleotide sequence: TGTGCCAGCAGCTCGCAGGGAGCAACTAATGAAAAACTGTTTTTT. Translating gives CASSSQGATNEKLFF. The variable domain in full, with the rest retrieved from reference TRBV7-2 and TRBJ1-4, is GAGVSQSPSNKVTEKGKDVELRCDPISGHTALYWYRQSLGQGLEFLIYFQGNSAPDKSGLPSDRFSAERTGGSVSTLTIQRTQQEDSAVYLCASSSQGATNEKLFFGSGTQLSVL.

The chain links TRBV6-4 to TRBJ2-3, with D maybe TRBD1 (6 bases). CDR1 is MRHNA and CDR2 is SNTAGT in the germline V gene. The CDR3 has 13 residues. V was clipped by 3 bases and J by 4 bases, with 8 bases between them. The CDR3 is CASSDRTADTQYF. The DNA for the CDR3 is TGTGCCAGCAGTGATAGGACAGCAGATACGCAGTATTTT.